The rows below give T cell receptor beta chains drawn from one sample of a study of T cell responses to AZD1222 COVID-19 vaccine. Libraries were prepared by immunoSEQ multiplex PCR; TCRdb keeps only in-frame clonotypes and omits some of them. The table shows some 69,000 clones, with about 80% occurring only once. This specimen consisted of peripheral blood, obtained 28 days after the second AZD1222 dose. The receptors derive from an adult who received the AZD1222 COVID-19 vaccine. CDR3s include the opening cysteine and the closing phenylalanine or tryptophan.

v_gene	j_gene	CDR3aa
TRBV18	TRBJ1-2	CASSPPSQGDYGYTF
TRBV21-1	TRBJ2-6	CASSNRLAAVGANVLTF
TRBV10-3	TRBJ1-2	CAISALTEAPNYGYTF
TRBV28	TRBJ1-3	CASSSRPAPIYF
TRBV12-3/TRBV12-4	TRBJ2-7	CASSPWVPNEQYF
TRBV6-6	TRBJ2-3	CASSRRGGGTDTQYF
TRBV4-1	TRBJ1-1	CASSQDSVAAFF
TRBV23-1	TRBJ1-2	CASSPTENTF
TRBV19	TRBJ1-3	CASTGAVGNTIYF
TRBV9	TRBJ1-6	CASSRQDNAPLHF
TRBV9	TRBJ1-3	CASSAGVAKEGTIYF
TRBV7-9	TRBJ1-1	CASHFTEAFF
TRBV13	TRBJ1-1	CASSIRDRNTEAFF
TRBV18	TRBJ2-7	CASSPGTGGSYEQYF
TRBV5-1	TRBJ2-7	CASRRDRVFEQYF
TRBV18	TRBJ1-5	CASSAQGAGGNQPQHF
TRBV7-2	TRBJ2-3	CASRQLAGAGTQYF
TRBV11-3	TRBJ2-1	CASSLGRGQGYEQFF
TRBV7-2	TRBJ1-5	CASSLDRGFNQPQHF
TRBV30	TRBJ1-6	CAWSFRTANSPLHF
TRBV11-2	TRBJ1-2	CASSLFGRGYGYTF
TRBV13	TRBJ2-2	CASSPPGGLMGTGELFF
TRBV6-5	TRBJ2-1	CASRETSYPNNEQFF
TRBV5-8	TRBJ1-5	CASSTLAGQDQPQHF
TRBV19	TRBJ2-2	CASSTITGELFF
TRBV21-1	TRBJ1-5	CASSKITGSSNQPQHF
TRBV7-3	TRBJ2-5	CASSASFRGAAEETQYF
TRBV30	TRBJ2-7	CAWSPLRNRGEQYF
TRBV18	TRBJ1-3	CASSPGQTSGNTIYF
TRBV6-2/TRBV6-3	TRBJ2-7	CASSYSDSGVSYEQYF
TRBV5-6	TRBJ1-3	CASSSSRTAGNTIYF
TRBV19	TRBJ1-2	CASIGSDRGAGGYTF